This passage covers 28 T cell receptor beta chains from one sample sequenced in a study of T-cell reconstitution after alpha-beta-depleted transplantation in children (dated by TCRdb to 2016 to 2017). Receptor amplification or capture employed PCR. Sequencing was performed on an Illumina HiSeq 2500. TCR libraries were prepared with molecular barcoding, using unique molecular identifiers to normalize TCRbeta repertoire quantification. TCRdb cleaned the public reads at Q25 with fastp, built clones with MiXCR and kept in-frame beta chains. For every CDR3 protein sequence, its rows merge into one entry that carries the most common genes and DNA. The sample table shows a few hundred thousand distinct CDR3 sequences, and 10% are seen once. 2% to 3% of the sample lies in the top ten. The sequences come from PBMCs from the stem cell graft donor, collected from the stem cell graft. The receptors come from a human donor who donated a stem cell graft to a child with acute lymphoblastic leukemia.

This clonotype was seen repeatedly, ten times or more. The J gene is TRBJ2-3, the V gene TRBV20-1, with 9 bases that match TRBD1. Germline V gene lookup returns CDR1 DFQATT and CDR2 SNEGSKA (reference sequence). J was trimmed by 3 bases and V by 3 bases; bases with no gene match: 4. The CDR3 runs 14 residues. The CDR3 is CSASRDRATDTQYF. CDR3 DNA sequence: TGCAGTGCTAGCCGGGACAGGGCTACAGATACGCAGTATTTT.

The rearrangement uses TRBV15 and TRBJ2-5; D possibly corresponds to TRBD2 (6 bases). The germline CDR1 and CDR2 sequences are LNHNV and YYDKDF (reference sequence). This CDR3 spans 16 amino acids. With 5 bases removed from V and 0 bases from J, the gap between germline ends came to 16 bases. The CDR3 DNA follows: TGTGCCACCAGCCTTTGGAGGGGACGGGACCAAGAGACCCAGTACTTC. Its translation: CATSLWRGRDQETQYF.

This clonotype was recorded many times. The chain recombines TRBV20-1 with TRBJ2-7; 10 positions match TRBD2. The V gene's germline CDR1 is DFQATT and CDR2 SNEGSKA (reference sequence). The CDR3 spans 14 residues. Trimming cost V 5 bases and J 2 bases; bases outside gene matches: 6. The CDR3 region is CSAFTSGATYEQYF. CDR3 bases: TGCAGTGCTTTCACTAGCGGGGCCACCTACGAGCAGTACTTC.

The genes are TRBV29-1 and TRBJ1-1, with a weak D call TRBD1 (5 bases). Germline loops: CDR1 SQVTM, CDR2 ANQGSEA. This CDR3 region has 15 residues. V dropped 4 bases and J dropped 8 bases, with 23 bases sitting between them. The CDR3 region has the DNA TGCAGCGTTGGAGGGACGGATTCCATGGATGGGGAAGCTTTCTTT. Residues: CSVGGTDSMDGEAFF.

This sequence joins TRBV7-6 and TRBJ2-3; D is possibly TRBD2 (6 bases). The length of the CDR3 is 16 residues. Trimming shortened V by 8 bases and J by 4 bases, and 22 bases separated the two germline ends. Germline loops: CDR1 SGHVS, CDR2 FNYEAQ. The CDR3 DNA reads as TGTGCCAGCTCCATTATTCTAGCGCCGGGAGCAGATACGCAGTATTTT. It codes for CASSIILAPGADTQYF.

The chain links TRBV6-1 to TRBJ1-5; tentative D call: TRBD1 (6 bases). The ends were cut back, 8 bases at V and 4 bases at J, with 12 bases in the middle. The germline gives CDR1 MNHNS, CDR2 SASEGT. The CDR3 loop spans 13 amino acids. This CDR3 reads CASARTENQPQHF. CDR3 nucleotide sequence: TGTGCCAGCGCTAGGACAGAGAATCAGCCCCAGCATTTT.

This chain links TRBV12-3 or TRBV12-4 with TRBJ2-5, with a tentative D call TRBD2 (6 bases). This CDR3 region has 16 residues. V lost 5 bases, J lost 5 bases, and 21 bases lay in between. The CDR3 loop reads CASSHTGTPFGETQYF. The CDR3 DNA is TGTGCCAGCAGTCACACCGGGACTCCCTTTGGGGAGACCCAGTACTTC.

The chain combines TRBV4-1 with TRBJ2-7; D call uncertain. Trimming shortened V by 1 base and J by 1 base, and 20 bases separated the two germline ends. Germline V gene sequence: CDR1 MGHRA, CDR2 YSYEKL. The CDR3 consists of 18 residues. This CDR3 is CASSQASGFGLPSYEQYF. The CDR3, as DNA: TGCGCCAGCAGCCAAGCCTCCGGGTTTGGGCTACCGTCCTACGAGCAGTACTTC.

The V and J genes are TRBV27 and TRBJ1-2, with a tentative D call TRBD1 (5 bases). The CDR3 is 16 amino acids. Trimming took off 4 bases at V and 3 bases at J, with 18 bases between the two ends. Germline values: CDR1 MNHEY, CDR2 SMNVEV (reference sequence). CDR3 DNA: TGTGCCAGCAGTTCCGGCGGGGCCCCTGCTGACTATGGCTACACCTTC. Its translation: CASSSGGAPADYGYTF.

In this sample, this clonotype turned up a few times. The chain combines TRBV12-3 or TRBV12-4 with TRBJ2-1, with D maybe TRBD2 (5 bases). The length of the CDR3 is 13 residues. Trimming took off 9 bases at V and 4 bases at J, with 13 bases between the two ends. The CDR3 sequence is CASKPGTYNEQFF. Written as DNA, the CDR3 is TGTGCCAGTAAGCCGGGAACATACAATGAGCAGTTCTTC.

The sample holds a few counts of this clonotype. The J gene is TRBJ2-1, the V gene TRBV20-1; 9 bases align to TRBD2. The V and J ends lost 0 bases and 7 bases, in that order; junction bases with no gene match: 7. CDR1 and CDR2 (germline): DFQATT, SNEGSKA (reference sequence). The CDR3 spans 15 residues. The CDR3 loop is CSARERASGKNEQFF. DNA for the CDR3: TGCAGTGCTAGAGAAAGGGCTAGCGGGAAAAATGAGCAGTTCTTC.

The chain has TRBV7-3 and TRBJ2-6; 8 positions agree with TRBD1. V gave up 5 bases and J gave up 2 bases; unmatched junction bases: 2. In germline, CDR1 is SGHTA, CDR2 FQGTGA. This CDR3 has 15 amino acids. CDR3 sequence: CASSRTGPGANVLTF. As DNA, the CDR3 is TGTGCCAGCAGCCGGACAGGGCCTGGGGCCAACGTCCTGACTTTC.

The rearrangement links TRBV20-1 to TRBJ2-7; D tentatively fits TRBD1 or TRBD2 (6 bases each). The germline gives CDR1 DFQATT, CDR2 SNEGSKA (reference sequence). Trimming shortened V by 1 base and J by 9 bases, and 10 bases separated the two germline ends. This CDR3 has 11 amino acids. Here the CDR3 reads CSARAGAGQYF. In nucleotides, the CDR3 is TGCAGTGCTAGAGCGGGGGCAGGGCAGTACTTC.

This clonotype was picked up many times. The CDR3 protein is CSAYAVSNQPQHF. The CDR3 DNA is TGCAGTGCTTATGCCGTTAGCAATCAGCCCCAGCATTTT. The rearrangement links TRBV20-1 to TRBJ1-5; D remains unclear. CDR3 length: 13 amino acids. Germline V gene data show CDR1 as DFQATT and CDR2 as SNEGSKA (reference sequence). V was shortened by 5 bases and J by 0 bases, with 8 bases between the two germline ends.

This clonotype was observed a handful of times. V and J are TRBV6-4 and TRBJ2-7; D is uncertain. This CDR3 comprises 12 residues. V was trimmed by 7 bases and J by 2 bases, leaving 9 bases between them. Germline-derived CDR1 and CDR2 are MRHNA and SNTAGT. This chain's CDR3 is CASNIIPYEQYF. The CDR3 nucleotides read TGTGCCAGCAACATAATACCCTACGAGCAGTACTTC.

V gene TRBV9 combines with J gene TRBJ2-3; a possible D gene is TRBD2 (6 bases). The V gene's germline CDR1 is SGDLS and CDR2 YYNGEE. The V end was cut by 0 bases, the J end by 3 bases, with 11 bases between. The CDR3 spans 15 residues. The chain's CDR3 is CASSVEEGWTDTQYF. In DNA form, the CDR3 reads TGTGCCAGCAGCGTAGAGGAGGGTTGGACAGATACGCAGTATTTT.

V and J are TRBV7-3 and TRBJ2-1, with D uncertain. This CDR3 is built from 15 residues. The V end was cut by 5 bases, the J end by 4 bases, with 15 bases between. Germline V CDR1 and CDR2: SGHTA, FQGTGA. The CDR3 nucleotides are TGTGCCAGCAGCGCCGACGGCTACCCATACAATGAGCAGTTCTTC. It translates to CASSADGYPYNEQFF.

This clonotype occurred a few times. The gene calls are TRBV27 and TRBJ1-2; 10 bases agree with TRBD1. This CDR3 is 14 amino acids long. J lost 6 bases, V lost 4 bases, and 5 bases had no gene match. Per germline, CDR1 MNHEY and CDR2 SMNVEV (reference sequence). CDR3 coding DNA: TGTGCCAGCAGTTCTATAGGGACAGGGGATGGCTACACCTTC. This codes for CASSSIGTGDGYTF.

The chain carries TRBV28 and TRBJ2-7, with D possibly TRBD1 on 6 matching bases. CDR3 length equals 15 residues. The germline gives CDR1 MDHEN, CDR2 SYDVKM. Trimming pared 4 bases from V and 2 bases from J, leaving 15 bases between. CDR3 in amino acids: CASSSLPTGAYEQYF. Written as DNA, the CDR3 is TGTGCCAGCAGTTCCCTCCCGACAGGCGCCTACGAGCAGTACTTC.

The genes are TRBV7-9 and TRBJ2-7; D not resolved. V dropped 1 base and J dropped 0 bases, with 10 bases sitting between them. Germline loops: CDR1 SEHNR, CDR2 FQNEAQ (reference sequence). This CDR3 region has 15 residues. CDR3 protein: CASSLVQSPSYEQYF. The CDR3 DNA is TGTGCCAGCAGCTTAGTACAGTCACCCTCCTACGAGCAGTACTTC.

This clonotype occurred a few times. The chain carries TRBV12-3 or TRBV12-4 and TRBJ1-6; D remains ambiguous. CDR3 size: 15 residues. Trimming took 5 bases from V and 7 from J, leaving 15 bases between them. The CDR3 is CASSPTRAGNSPLHF. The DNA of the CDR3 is TGTGCCAGCAGTCCCACGCGGGCGGGAAATTCACCCCTCCACTTT.

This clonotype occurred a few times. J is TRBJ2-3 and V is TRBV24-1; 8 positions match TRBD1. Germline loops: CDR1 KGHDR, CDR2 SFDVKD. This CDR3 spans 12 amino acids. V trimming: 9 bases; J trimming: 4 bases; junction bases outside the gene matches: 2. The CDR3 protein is CATGQGADTQYF. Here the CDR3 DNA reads TGTGCCACCGGACAGGGCGCAGATACGCAGTATTTT.

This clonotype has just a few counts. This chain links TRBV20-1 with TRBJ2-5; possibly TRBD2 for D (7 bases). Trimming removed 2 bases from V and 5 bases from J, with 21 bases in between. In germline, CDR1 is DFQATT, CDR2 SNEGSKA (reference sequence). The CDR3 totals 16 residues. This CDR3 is CSARSPRGGVIETQYF. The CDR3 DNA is TGCAGTGCTAGATCCCCGAGGGGGGGAGTAATTGAGACCCAGTACTTC.

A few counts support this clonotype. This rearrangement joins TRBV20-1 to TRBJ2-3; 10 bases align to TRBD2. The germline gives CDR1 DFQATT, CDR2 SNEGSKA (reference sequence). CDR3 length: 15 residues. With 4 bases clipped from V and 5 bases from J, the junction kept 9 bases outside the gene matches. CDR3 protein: CSAISAGGPEDTQYF. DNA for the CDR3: TGCAGTGCTATCTCAGCGGGAGGGCCTGAAGATACGCAGTATTTT.

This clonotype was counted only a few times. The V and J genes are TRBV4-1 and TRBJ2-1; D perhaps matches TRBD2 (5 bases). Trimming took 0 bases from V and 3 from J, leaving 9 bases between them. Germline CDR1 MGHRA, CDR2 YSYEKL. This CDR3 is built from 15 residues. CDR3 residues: CASSQEDRDYNEQFF. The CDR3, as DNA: TGCGCCAGCAGCCAAGAAGATCGGGACTACAATGAGCAGTTCTTC.

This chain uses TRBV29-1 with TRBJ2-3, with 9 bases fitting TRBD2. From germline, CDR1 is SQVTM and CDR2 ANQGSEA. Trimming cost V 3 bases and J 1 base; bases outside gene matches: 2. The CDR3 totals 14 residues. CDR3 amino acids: CSVEASGGTDTQYF. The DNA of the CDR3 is TGCAGCGTTGAGGCTAGCGGGGGCACAGATACGCAGTATTTT.

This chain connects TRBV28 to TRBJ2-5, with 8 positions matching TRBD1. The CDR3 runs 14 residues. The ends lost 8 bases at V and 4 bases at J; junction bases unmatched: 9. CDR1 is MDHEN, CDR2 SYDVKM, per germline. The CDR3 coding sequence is TGTGCCAGCCGCGTCCGAGGACAGGGAGAGACCCAGTACTTC. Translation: CASRVRGQGETQYF.

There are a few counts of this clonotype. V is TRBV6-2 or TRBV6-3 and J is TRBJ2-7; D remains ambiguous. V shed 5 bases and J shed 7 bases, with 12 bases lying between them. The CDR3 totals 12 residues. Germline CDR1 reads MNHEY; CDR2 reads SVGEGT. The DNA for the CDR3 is TGTGCCAGCAGTCGAGGCCTGCTTGAGCAGTACTTC. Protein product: CASSRGLLEQYF.